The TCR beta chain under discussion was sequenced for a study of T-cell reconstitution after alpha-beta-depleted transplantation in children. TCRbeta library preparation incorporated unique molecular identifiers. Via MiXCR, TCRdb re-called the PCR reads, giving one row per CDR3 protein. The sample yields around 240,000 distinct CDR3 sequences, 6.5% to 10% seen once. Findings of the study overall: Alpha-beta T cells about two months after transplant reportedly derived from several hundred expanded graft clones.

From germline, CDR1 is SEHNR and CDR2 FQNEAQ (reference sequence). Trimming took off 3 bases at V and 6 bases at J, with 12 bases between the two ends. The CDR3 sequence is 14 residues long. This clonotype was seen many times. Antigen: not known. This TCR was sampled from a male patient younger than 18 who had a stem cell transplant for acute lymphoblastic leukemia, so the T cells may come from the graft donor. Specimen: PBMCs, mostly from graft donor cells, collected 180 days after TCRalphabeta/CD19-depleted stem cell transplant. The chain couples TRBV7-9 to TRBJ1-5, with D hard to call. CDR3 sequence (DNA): TGTGCCAGCAGCTTCAGTGGAGAGGGTCAGCCCCAGCATTTT. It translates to CASSFSGEGQPQHF.